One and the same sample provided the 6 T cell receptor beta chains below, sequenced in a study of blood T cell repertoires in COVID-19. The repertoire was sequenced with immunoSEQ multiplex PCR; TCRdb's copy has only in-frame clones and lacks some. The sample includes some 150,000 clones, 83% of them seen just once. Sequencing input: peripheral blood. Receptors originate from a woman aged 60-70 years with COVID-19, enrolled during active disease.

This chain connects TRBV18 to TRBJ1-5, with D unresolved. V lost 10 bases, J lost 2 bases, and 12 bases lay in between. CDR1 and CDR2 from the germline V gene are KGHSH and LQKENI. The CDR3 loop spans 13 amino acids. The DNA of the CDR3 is TGTGCCACCCGAAAGGAGGGCAATCAGCCCCAGCATTTT. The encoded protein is CATRKEGNQPQHF.

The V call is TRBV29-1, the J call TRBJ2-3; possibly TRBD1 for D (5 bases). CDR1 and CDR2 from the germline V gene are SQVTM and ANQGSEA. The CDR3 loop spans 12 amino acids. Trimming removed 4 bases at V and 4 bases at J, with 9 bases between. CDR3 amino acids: CSVARVSDTQYF. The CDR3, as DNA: TGCAGCGTTGCCAGGGTCTCAGATACGCAGTATTTT.

CDR3 DNA: TGCGCCAGCAATCGGGCGGGGGAGATGGCAGCTTTCTTT. This encodes CASNRAGEMAAFF. The chain joins TRBV5-1 to TRBJ1-1; D might be TRBD1 (5 bases). The germline CDR1 and CDR2 sequences are SGHRS and YFSETQ. The V end was cut by 6 bases, the J end by 10 bases, with 19 bases between. The CDR3 length is 13 residues. Full variable domain (missing parts from reference TRBV5-1 and TRBJ1-1): KAGVTQTPRYLIKTRGQQVTLSCSPISGHRSVSWYQQTPGQGLQFLFEYFSETQRNKGNFPGRFSGRQFSNSRSEMNVSTLELGDSALYLCASNRAGEMAAFFGQGTRLTVV.

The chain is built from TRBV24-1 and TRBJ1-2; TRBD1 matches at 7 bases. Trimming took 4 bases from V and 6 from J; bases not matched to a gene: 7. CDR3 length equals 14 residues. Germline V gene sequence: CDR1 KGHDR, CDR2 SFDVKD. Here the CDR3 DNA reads TGTGCCACCAGTGAGGCCGGGACAGATAATGGCTACACCTTC. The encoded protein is CATSEAGTDNGYTF.

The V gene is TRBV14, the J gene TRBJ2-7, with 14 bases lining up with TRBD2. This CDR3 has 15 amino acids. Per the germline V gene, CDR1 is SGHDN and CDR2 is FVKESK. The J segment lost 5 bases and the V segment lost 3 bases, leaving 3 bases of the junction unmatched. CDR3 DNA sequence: TGTGCCAGCAGCCATGGGACTAGCGGGAGCAACGAGCAGTACTTC. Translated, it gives CASSHGTSGSNEQYF.

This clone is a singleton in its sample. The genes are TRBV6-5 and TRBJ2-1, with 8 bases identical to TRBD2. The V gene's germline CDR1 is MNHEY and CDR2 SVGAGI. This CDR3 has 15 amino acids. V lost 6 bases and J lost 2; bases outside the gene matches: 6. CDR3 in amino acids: CASRVSGTTYNEQFF. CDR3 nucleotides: TGTGCCAGCAGGGTTAGCGGGACAACCTACAATGAGCAGTTCTTC.